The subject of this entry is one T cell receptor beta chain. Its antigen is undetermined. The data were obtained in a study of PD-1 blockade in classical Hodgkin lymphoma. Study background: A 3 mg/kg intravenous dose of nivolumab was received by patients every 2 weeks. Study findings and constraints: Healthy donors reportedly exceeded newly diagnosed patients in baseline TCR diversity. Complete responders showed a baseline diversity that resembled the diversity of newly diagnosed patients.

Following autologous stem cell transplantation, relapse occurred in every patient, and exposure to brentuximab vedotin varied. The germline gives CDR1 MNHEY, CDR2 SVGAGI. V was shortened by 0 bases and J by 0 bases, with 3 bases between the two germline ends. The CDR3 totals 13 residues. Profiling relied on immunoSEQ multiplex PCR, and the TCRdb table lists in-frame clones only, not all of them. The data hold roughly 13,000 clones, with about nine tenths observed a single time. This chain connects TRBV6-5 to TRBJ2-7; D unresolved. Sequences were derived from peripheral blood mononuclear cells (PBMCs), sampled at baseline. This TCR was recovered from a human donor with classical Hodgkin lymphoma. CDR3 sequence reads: CASSYSDSYEQYF. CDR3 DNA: TGTGCCAGCAGTTACTCGGACTCCTACGAGCAGTACTTC.